The clone carrying this TCR beta chain was detected ten times or more. The antigen remains unidentified. The data originate from a study of T-cell reconstitution after alpha-beta-depleted transplantation in children. Germline-derived CDR1 and CDR2 are DFQATT and SNEGSKA (reference sequence). Germline trimming cut 1 base from V and 1 base from J; bases unmatched to any gene: 3. CDR3 length equals 14 residues. Construction of the TCRbeta library involved unique molecular identifiers. Each CDR3 protein is one row after TCRdb ran MiXCR on the PCR reads. Seen here are hundreds of thousands of distinct CDR3 sequences, approximately 8.9% observed once, and the top ten hold just under 6.5%. General study results and limits: Hyperexpanded clones declined; after one year, newly produced T cells mostly supplied diversity. Diversity of TCRbeta at day 60 was high in some patients, arising from surviving recipient T cells and thymic progenitors. Reports say that about two months after transplant, the alpha-beta T cells came out of several hundred graft clones that had expanded.

This chain joins TRBV20-1 and TRBJ2-7; 8 bases map to TRBD2. This receptor was taken from a male patient under 18 who had a stem cell transplant for acute lymphoblastic leukemia, so the T cells may come from the graft donor. Sample: PBMCs, mostly from graft donor cells, taken 180 days after TCRalphabeta/CD19-depleted stem cell transplant. In DNA, the CDR3 is TGCAGTGCTAGAGTAGGGACTAGTTCCTACGAGCAGTACTTC. Translated: CSARVGTSSYEQYF.